This TCR beta chain was identified during a study of long-term antiretroviral therapy in people with HIV. Whole-study findings and limits: Possibly under older ART regimens, blood was drawn between 2004 and 2017.

The CDR3 is 12 amino acids. From germline, CDR1 is MNHNY and CDR2 SVGAGI (reference sequence). The V end lost 4 bases, the J end lost 3 bases, and 7 bases lay between the germline ends. Turning to this clone: Its target is unknown.

An immunoSEQ assay, version v3.0, was performed at survey level. TCRdb's copy holds only in-frame clones and misses some; the assay was immunoSEQ multiplex PCR. This table has more than 15,000 clones, 60% to 85% appearing once. This receptor was taken from a woman in her 40s with HIV. J is TRBJ2-7 and V is TRBV6-6; D unresolved. Sequencing was performed on unsorted PBMCs, taken 2.3 years after starting antiretroviral therapy. The CDR3 loop is CASSFQLYEQYF. In DNA, the CDR3 is TGTGCCAGCAGTTTTCAGCTCTACGAGCAGTACTTC.